The next 14 T cell receptor beta chains were all read from a single sample in a study of cytomegalovirus exposure and HLA in healthy donors. A multiplex PCR was run with 60 Vbeta primers and 13 Jbeta primers. Data came from immunoSEQ multiplex PCR; TCRdb stores just in-frame clones and leaves some out. This specimen shows some 120,000 clones; the ten leading clones hold roughly 2%. Sequencing used PBMCs. These receptors all come from a woman aged 60-75 years in good health and CMV-seronegative.

The rearrangement joins TRBV5-1 to TRBJ1-6, with 9 nucleotides matching TRBD1. CDR1 SGHRS and CDR2 YFSETQ come from the germline V gene. V shed 4 bases, J shed 7 bases, and the junction held 3 bases outside the gene matches. The CDR3 is 14 amino acids. CDR3 residues: CASSAGQGNSPLHF. The CDR3, as DNA: TGCGCCAGCAGCGCCGGACAGGGGAATTCACCCCTCCACTTT.

The chain combines TRBV5-1 with TRBJ2-3; TRBD1 matches 7 bases. Trimming removed 2 bases from V and 0 bases from J; junction bases left unmatched: 6. The CDR3 extends over 16 amino acids. The germline V gene has CDR1 SGHRS and CDR2 YFSETQ. The CDR3, as DNA: TGCGCCAGCAGCTTCAGACGGGACAGTAGCACAGATACGCAGTATTTT. Its translation is CASSFRRDSSTDTQYF.

The chain uses TRBV28 and TRBJ1-4, with D possibly being TRBD1 (6 bases). CDR3 length equals 13 residues. Between the trimmed V and J ends, which lost 3 bases and 10 bases, there was a span of 12 bases. CDR1 MDHEN and CDR2 SYDVKM come from the germline V gene. CDR3 nucleotides: TGTGCCAGCAGTTTCGACAGGTGGGGAAAACTGTTTTTT. Amino acid sequence: CASSFDRWGKLFF.

V is TRBV6-5 and J is TRBJ2-3, with 11 bases that match TRBD1. Germline CDR1 and CDR2: MNHEY and SVGAGI. The CDR3 is 15 residues long. V lost 0 bases to trimming and J lost 6 bases; unmatched junction nucleotides: 2. The CDR3 reads CASSYSGTGGDTQYF. CDR3 nucleotides: TGTGCCAGCAGTTACTCTGGGACAGGGGGTGATACGCAGTATTTT.

The rearrangement links TRBV6-4 to TRBJ1-2, with TRBD1 matching over 10 bases. CDR1 and CDR2 (germline): MRHNA, SNTAGT. There are 16 residues in the CDR3. V shed 8 bases, J shed 5 bases, and the junction held 14 bases outside the gene matches. This CDR3 reads CASPEGRGTGVYGYTF. The CDR3 coding sequence is TGTGCCAGCCCTGAGGGTAGGGGGACAGGGGTATATGGCTACACCTTC.

This chain links TRBV4-1 with TRBJ1-5; TRBD1 agrees at 8 bases. The germline V gene encodes CDR1 MGHRA and CDR2 YSYEKL. The trim removed 7 bases at V and 4 bases at J, leaving 9 bases unmatched. The CDR3 spans 15 residues. The CDR3 region has the DNA TGCGCCAGCACGCAAACGACAGGGGCAAATCAGCCCCAGCATTTT. Its protein product is CASTQTTGANQPQHF.

This chain uses TRBV2 with TRBJ2-7; a weak D match, TRBD2 (5 bases). From germline, CDR1 is SNHLY and CDR2 FYNNEI. The CDR3 runs 13 residues. V lost 4 bases and J lost 0, with 7 bases in between. The CDR3 here is CASSAGDSYEQYF. The CDR3 DNA reads as TGTGCCAGCAGTGCCGGGGACTCCTACGAGCAGTACTTC.

V gene TRBV9 combines with J gene TRBJ1-6; D not certain. The CDR3 sequence is 15 residues long. Germline assignment: CDR1 SGDLS and CDR2 YYNGEE. The V and J ends lost 4 bases and 2 bases respectively, with 10 bases between them. Here the CDR3 reads CASSYGETYNSPLHF. The DNA for the CDR3 is TGTGCCAGCAGCTACGGGGAGACCTATAATTCACCCCTCCACTTT.

The chain links TRBV7-2 to TRBJ1-2; tentative D call: TRBD1 (5 bases). V lost 5 bases and J lost 8, with 24 bases in between. The CDR3 extends over 16 amino acids. Germline V gene sequence: CDR1 SGHTA, CDR2 FQGNSA. CDR3 in amino acids: CASSADGWQGPWGYTF. DNA for the CDR3: TGTGCCAGCAGCGCCGATGGATGGCAGGGCCCATGGGGCTACACCTTC.

The chain has TRBV5-1 and TRBJ1-3; 7 positions agree with TRBD1. CDR1 and CDR2 from the germline V gene are SGHRS and YFSETQ. The length of the CDR3 is 14 residues. V trimming: 3 bases; J trimming: 4 bases; junction bases outside the gene matches: 4. CDR3: CASSSTGMGNTIYF. The CDR3 nucleotides read TGCGCCAGCAGCTCGACAGGGATGGGAAACACCATATATTTT.

The J gene is TRBJ1-3, the V gene TRBV6-6, with D possibly TRBD1 on 6 matching bases. The V gene lost 7 bases and the J gene lost 0 bases, with 10 bases spanning the gap. Germline values: CDR1 MNHNY, CDR2 SVGAGI (reference sequence). The CDR3 has 14 residues. CDR3 in DNA: TGTGCCAGCACAGGGACATCCTCTGGAAACACCATATATTTT. It encodes CASTGTSSGNTIYF.

The rearrangement joins TRBV19 to TRBJ2-7; D might be TRBD2 (6 bases). The CDR3 length is 15 residues. The V and J ends lost 2 bases and 2 bases respectively, with 13 bases between them. Germline V gene lookup returns CDR1 LNHDA and CDR2 SQIVND (reference sequence). The CDR3 DNA reads TGTGCCAGTAGTATAACCGGGACTTCAACCTACGAGCAGTACTTC. Translating gives CASSITGTSTYEQYF. The whole variable domain, remainder taken from reference TRBV19 and TRBJ2-7, is DGGITQSPKYLFRKEGQNVTLSCEQNLNHDAMYWYRQDPGQGLRLIYYSQIVNDFQKGDIAEGYSVSREKKESFPLTVTSAQKNPTAFYLCASSITGTSTYEQYFGPGTRLTVT.

The CDR3 spells CASSLSGGVQETQYF. The CDR3 bases are TGCGCCAGCAGCTTGTCAGGGGGCGTACAAGAGACCCAGTACTTC. The chain employs TRBV5-1 and TRBJ2-5; TRBD1 agrees at 8 bases. The CDR3 is 15 residues long. In germline, CDR1 is SGHRS, CDR2 YFSETQ. J gave up 2 bases and V 1 base, and 4 bases lay outside the gene matches.

The V gene is TRBV10-2, the J gene TRBJ1-2; a possible D gene is TRBD1 (6 bases). The CDR3 runs 13 residues. Per the germline V gene, CDR1 is WSHSY and CDR2 is SAAADI. V dropped 5 bases and J dropped 5 bases, with 12 bases sitting between them. The CDR3 reads CASSRDILYGYTF. DNA of the CDR3: TGCGCCAGCAGTCGGGACATCTTATATGGCTACACCTTC.